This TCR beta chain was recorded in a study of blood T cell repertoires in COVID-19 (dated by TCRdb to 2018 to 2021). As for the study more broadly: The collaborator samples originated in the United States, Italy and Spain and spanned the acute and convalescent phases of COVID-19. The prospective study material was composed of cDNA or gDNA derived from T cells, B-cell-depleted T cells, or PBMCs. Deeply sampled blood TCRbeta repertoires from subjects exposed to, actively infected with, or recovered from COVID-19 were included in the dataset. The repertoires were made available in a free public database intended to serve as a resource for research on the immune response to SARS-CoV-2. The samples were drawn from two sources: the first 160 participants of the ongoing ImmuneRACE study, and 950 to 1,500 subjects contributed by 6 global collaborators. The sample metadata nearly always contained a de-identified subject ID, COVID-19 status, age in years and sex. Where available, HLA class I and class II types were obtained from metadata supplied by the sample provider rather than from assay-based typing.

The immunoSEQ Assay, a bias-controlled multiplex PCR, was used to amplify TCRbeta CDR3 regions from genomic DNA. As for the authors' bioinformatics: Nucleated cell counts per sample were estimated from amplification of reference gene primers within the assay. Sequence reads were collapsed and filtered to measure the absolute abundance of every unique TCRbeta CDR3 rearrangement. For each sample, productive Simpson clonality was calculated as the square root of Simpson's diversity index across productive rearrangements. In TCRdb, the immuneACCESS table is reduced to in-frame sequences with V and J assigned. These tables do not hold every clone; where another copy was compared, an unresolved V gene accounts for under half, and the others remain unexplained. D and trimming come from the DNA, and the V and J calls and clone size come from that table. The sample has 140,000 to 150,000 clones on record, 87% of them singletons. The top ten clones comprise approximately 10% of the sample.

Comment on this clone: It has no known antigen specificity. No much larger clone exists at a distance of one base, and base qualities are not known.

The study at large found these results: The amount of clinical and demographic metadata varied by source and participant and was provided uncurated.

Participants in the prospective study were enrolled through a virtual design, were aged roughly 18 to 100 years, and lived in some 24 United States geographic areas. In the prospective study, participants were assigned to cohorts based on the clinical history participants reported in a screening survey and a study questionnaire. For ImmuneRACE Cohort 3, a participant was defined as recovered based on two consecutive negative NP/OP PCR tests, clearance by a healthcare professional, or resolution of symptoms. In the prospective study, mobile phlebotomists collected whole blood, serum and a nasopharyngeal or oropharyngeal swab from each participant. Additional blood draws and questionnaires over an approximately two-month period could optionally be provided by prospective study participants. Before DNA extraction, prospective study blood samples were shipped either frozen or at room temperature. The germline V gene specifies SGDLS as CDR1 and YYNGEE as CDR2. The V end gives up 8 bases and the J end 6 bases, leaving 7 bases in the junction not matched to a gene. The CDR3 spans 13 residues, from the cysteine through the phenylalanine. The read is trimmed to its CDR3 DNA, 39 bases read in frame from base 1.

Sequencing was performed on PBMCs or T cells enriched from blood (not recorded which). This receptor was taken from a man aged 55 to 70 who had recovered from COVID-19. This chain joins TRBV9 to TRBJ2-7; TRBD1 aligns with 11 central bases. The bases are TGTGCCAGGCCGGGACAGGGGGTTTGCGAGCAGTACTTC. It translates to CARPGQGVCEQYF.